The present entry profiles one T cell receptor beta chain with its context. The source of the sample is a study of blood T cell repertoires in COVID-19. The ends were cut back, 0 bases at V and 8 bases at J, with 15 bases in the middle. Germline CDR1 and CDR2: SGDLS and YYNGEE. The CDR3 is 15 amino acids. The table came from immunoSEQ multiplex PCR; TCRdb's copy has only in-frame clones and leaves some out. The table has a few hundred thousand clones, 70% to 90% seen once; the top ten hold roughly 3%. The sample taken for sequencing was peripheral blood. This receptor was identified in a man younger than 35 with active or convalescent COVID-19. J is TRBJ1-3 and V is TRBV9; weak D call: TRBD1 (6 bases). The CDR3 region is CASSVGSGVVDTIYF. The CDR3 region has the DNA TGTGCCAGCAGCGTAGGTTCAGGGGTCGTGGACACCATATATTTT.